In this sample, the clone carrying this TCR beta chain turned up many times. The data originate from a study of spatial heterogeneity in lung cancer. Looking at the study overall: Beta-chain sequences consistently outnumbered alpha-chain sequences in detection.

Specified time point: sample taken at primary tumor resection. Sequencing covered unsorted whole RNA taken from tumor, nontumor lung or frozen PBMC. TCRdb reprocessed the 5' RACE reads with MiXCR, giving one entry per CDR3 protein. The table has 30,000 to 40,000 distinct CDR3 sequences, approximately 3.1% seen once. Sequenced here: normal lung tissue next to the tumor, sampled at surgery. This receptor was identified in a male donor with early-stage non-small cell lung cancer.

CDR3 in amino acids: CSARTGGSSTDTQYF. CDR3 DNA sequence: TGCAGTGCTAGAACGGGCGGGAGTTCGACAGATACGCAGTATTTT. This chain links TRBV20-1 with TRBJ2-3; TRBD2 agrees at 7 bases. CDR3 length: 15 residues. J lost 3 bases, V lost 2 bases, and 8 bases had no gene match. Looked up from germline, CDR1 is DFQATT and CDR2 is SNEGSKA (reference sequence).